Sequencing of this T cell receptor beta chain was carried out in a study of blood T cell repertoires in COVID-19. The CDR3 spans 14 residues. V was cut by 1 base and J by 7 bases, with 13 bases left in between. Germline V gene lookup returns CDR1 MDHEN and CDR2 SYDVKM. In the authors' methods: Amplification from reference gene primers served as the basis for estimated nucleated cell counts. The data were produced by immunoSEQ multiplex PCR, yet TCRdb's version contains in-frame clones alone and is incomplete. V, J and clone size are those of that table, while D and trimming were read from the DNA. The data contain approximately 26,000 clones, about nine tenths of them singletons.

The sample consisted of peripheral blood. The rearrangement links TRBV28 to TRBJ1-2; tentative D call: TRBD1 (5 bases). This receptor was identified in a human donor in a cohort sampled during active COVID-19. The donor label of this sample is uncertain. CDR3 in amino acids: CASSLYRSALGYTF. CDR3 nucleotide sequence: TGTGCCAGCAGTTTATACAGGTCTGCCCTTGGCTACACCTTC.